The 28 T cell receptor beta chains listed next were all sequenced from one sample in a study of OX40 agonist ivuxolimab in advanced cancers. Sequenced by immunoSEQ multiplex PCR; TCRdb stores in-frame clones only, minus some. The table shows 40,000 to 45,000 clones, with roughly nine tenths occurring only once. The sample consisted of CD4+ or CD8+ T cells sorted from blood, taken in a trial of the OX40 agonist ivuxolimab. Receptor source: an adult with an advanced solid tumor such as melanoma, head and neck, liver or kidney cancer.

The chain employs TRBV5-1 and TRBJ1-4; 8 nucleotides agree with TRBD1. The CDR3 is made up of 15 amino acids. CDR1 and CDR2 (germline): SGHRS, YFSETQ. Trimming took 2 bases from V and 7 from J; bases not matched to a gene: 7. The CDR3 nucleotides read TGCGCCAGCAGCTTTCGCAGGGGGCTAAGTGAAAAACTGTTTTTT. Translated, it gives CASSFRRGLSEKLFF.

The rearrangement uses TRBV2 and TRBJ2-1, with TRBD1 identical over 7 bases. CDR1 SNHLY and CDR2 FYNNEI come from the germline V gene. V shed 4 bases and J 10 bases; nucleotides not matched to a gene: 4. The CDR3 is made up of 12 amino acids. The CDR3 loop reads CASSARGIEQFF. As DNA, the CDR3 is TGTGCCAGCAGTGCCAGGGGGATCGAGCAGTTCTTC.

The chain combines TRBV6-6 with TRBJ2-7; no reliable D call. CDR1 and CDR2 (germline): MNHNY, SVGAGI (reference sequence). The CDR3 consists of 14 residues. V lost 7 bases, J lost 5 bases, and 18 bases lay in between. The CDR3 protein is CASNPRPVGHEQYF. The DNA for the CDR3 is TGTGCCAGCAACCCCCGACCCGTCGGGCACGAGCAGTACTTC.

The chain links TRBV5-1 to TRBJ1-3, with TRBD1 matching over 7 bases. The CDR3 consists of 16 residues. Per germline, CDR1 SGHRS and CDR2 YFSETQ. V shed 4 bases and J 0 bases; nucleotides not matched to a gene: 7. CDR3 sequence reads: CASSQGQSSSGNTIYF. The CDR3 DNA is TGCGCCAGCAGCCAGGGACAGTCTAGCTCTGGAAACACCATATATTTT. The full variable domain, rest sourced from reference TRBV5-1 and TRBJ1-3, is KAGVTQTPRYLIKTRGQQVTLSCSPISGHRSVSWYQQTPGQGLQFLFEYFSETQRNKGNFPGRFSGRQFSNSRSEMNVSTLELGDSALYLCASSQGQSSSGNTIYFGEGSWLTVV.

This chain links TRBV28 with TRBJ2-7; D is ambiguous. Germline V gene lookup returns CDR1 MDHEN and CDR2 SYDVKM. This CDR3 has 14 residues. Trimming took off 2 bases at V and 0 bases at J, with 8 bases between the two ends. The CDR3 coding sequence is TGTGCCAGCAGTTTAGGCAGAAACTCCTACGAGCAGTACTTC. It is translated as CASSLGRNSYEQYF.

CDR3 protein: CASSFRDFVGSKEQFF. Here the CDR3 DNA reads TGTGCCAGCAGTTTCAGGGACTTCGTCGGCTCGAAGGAGCAGTTCTTC. The chain couples TRBV28 to TRBJ2-1; D is perhaps TRBD2 (6 bases). The CDR3 runs to 16 residues. The V end lost 3 bases, the J end lost 10 bases, and 22 bases lay between the germline ends. The germline gives CDR1 MDHEN, CDR2 SYDVKM.

V usage is TRBV28 and J usage is TRBJ2-7; D unclear. The V end was cut by 7 bases, the J end by 6 bases, with 7 bases between. The CDR3 is made up of 10 amino acids. CDR1 is MDHEN, CDR2 SYDVKM, per germline. CDR3 DNA: TGTGCCAGCATGGGGTCCGAGCAGTACTTC. Translated: CASMGSEQYF. Complete variable domain (other parts from reference TRBV28 and TRBJ2-7): DVKVTQSSRYLVKRTGEKVFLECVQDMDHENMFWYRQDPGLGLRLIYFSYDVKMKEKGDIPEGYSVSREKKERFSLILESASTNQTSMYLCASMGSEQYFGPGTRLTVT.

This chain connects TRBV5-1 to TRBJ2-2; no firm D call. The germline gives CDR1 SGHRS, CDR2 YFSETQ. CDR3 length equals 14 residues. Trimming cost V 6 bases and J 4 bases, with 13 bases left between them. The CDR3 sequence is CASKPWSGTGELFF. The DNA of the CDR3 is TGCGCCAGCAAACCGTGGTCGGGCACCGGGGAGCTGTTTTTT. Filled out from reference TRBV5-1 and TRBJ2-2, the complete variable domain reads KAGVTQTPRYLIKTRGQQVTLSCSPISGHRSVSWYQQTPGQGLQFLFEYFSETQRNKGNFPGRFSGRQFSNSRSEMNVSTLELGDSALYLCASKPWSGTGELFFGEGSRLTVL.

This sequence joins TRBV28 and TRBJ2-3; 14 bases match TRBD2. Germline CDR1 reads MDHEN; CDR2 reads SYDVKM. The CDR3 runs 16 residues. Germline trimming cut 7 bases from V and 5 bases from J; bases unmatched to any gene: 8. CDR3 DNA sequence: TGTGCCAGCACCCCTGTGGGACTAGCGGGAGTAGATACGCAGTATTTT. This codes for CASTPVGLAGVDTQYF.

The CDR3 nucleotides read TGTGCCAGCAGCCAAGCTGGGGCAGGGGGCCTTGGTGGCTACACCTTC. This sequence encodes CASSQAGAGGLGGYTF. The V gene is TRBV4-2, the J gene TRBJ1-2; 8 bases are shared with TRBD1. J lost 7 bases, V lost 1 base, and 11 bases had no gene match. The length of the CDR3 is 16 residues. CDR1 and CDR2 (germline): LGHNA, YNFKEQ.

The chain is built from TRBV11-2 and TRBJ2-1; tentative D call: TRBD2 (6 bases). V lost 5 bases and J lost 2, with 13 bases in between. Germline V CDR1 and CDR2: SGHAT, FQNNGV. This CDR3 is 15 amino acids long. The CDR3, as DNA: TGTGCCAGCAGCCTTAGCGGTCTTCCCTACAATGAGCAGTTCTTC. As protein: CASSLSGLPYNEQFF.

The chain couples TRBV9 to TRBJ1-2, with TRBD1 identical over 7 bases. This CDR3 spans 13 amino acids. Germline V gene sequence: CDR1 SGDLS, CDR2 YYNGEE. J was trimmed by 7 bases and V by 0 bases; bases with no gene match: 3. The chain's CDR3 is CASSVDGTVGYTF. The CDR3 DNA reads TGTGCCAGCAGCGTAGACGGGACAGTTGGCTACACCTTC.

The chain recombines TRBV6-4 with TRBJ2-3; D could derive from TRBD1 or TRBD2 (6 bases each). The CDR3 is 15 residues long. Germline V gives CDR1 MRHNA, CDR2 SNTAGT. The V and J ends lost 6 bases and 1 base respectively, with 14 bases between them. CDR3 region: CASSPGGGRTDTQYF. The CDR3 nucleotides read TGTGCCAGCAGCCCGGGTGGGGGGCGCACAGATACGCAGTATTTT.

V is TRBV11-2 and J is TRBJ2-7, with 8 bases matching TRBD2. With 3 bases clipped from V and 2 bases from J, the junction kept 6 bases outside the gene matches. Germline V gene lookup returns CDR1 SGHAT and CDR2 FQNNGV. CDR3 length: 15 amino acids. The CDR3 DNA follows: TGTGCCAGCAGCTTGGATGCGGGACTAGCCTACGAGCAGTACTTC. This sequence encodes CASSLDAGLAYEQYF. The whole variable domain, filled in from reference TRBV11-2 and TRBJ2-7, reads EAGVAQSPRYKIIEKRQSVAFWCNPISGHATLYWYQQILGQGPKLLIQFQNNGVVDDSQLPKDRFSAERLKGVDSTLKIQPAKLEDSAVYLCASSLDAGLAYEQYFGPGTRLTVT.

CDR3 in DNA: TGTGCCAGCGCGACAGGGCACCACGAGCAGTACTTC. It translates to CASATGHHEQYF. This chain joins TRBV28 and TRBJ2-7; TRBD1 matches at 7 bases. V trimming: 8 bases; J trimming: 5 bases; junction bases outside the gene matches: 6. The CDR3 extends over 12 amino acids. Germline V gene sequence: CDR1 MDHEN, CDR2 SYDVKM.

The rearrangement joins TRBV11-3 to TRBJ2-7, with 7 bases lining up with TRBD1. V shed 1 base, J shed 2 bases, and the junction held 2 bases outside the gene matches. The CDR3 totals 14 residues. Germline values: CDR1 SGHNT, CDR2 YENEEA. The CDR3 spells CASSLGQGAYEQYF. As DNA, the CDR3 is TGTGCCAGCAGCTTAGGACAGGGAGCCTACGAGCAGTACTTC.

V and J are TRBV6-6 and TRBJ1-1; weak D call: TRBD1 (6 bases). V gave up 5 bases and J gave up 3 bases, with 13 bases separating them. CDR1 MNHNY and CDR2 SVGAGI come from the germline V gene (reference sequence). The CDR3 is made up of 14 amino acids. DNA of the CDR3: TGTGCCAGCAGTCCCGGACAGACCTACACTGAAGCTTTCTTT. Amino acid sequence: CASSPGQTYTEAFF.

CDR3 sequence (DNA): TGTGCCAGTAGTGTCCGGGACGGCGCCTACGAGCAGTACTTC. Protein: CASSVRDGAYEQYF. V gene TRBV19 combines with J gene TRBJ2-7; the D gene could be TRBD1 or TRBD2 (5 bases each). The V end lost 5 bases, the J end lost 2 bases, and 13 bases lay between the germline ends. Germline V lookup: CDR1 LNHDA, CDR2 SQIVND (reference sequence). CDR3 length equals 14 residues.

This chain uses TRBV6-1 with TRBJ1-4; the D gene is possibly TRBD1 (5 bases). Germline lookup yields CDR1 MNHNS and CDR2 SASEGT. The CDR3 loop spans 14 amino acids. V lost 4 bases, J lost 5 bases, and 11 bases lay in between. This chain's CDR3 is CASSGGALNEKLFF. The CDR3 DNA is TGTGCCAGCAGTGGTGGGGCCTTGAATGAAAAACTGTTTTTT.

The gene calls are TRBV19 and TRBJ2-2; TRBD2 matches 10 bases. J lost 3 bases, V lost 3 bases, and 10 bases had no gene match. CDR1 and CDR2 (germline): LNHDA, SQIVND (reference sequence). The CDR3 length is 18 residues. The DNA for the CDR3 is TGTGCCAGTAGTATTCAGGGGCGAGGACTAGCGGACACCGGGGAGCTGTTTTTT. Translation: CASSIQGRGLADTGELFF.

This clone has only one observation. The chain joins TRBV11-2 to TRBJ1-6, with TRBD1 matching 9 bases. The CDR3 has 16 amino acids. Losses at the gene ends were 1 base for V and 9 bases for J; bases not matched to a gene: 7. Germline V gene lookup returns CDR1 SGHAT and CDR2 FQNNGV. The CDR3 loop is CASSLVGTGTSSPLHF. In DNA form, the CDR3 reads TGTGCCAGCAGCTTAGTAGGGACAGGGACGTCTTCACCCCTCCACTTT.

V is TRBV29-1 and J is TRBJ2-1; D perhaps matches TRBD2 (6 bases). From germline, CDR1 is SQVTM and CDR2 ANQGSEA. The ends were cut back, 5 bases at V and 0 bases at J, with 11 bases in the middle. This CDR3 comprises 14 residues. The DNA of the CDR3 is TGCAGCGTTACTGCCGGGAGCTCCTACAATGAGCAGTTCTTC. Translating gives CSVTAGSSYNEQFF.

The count of this clone is one. The chain has TRBV5-6 and TRBJ1-1; TRBD1 might be the D (6 bases). The V gene lost 2 bases and the J gene lost 2 bases, with 10 bases spanning the gap. CDR1 is SGHDT, CDR2 YYEEEE, per germline. This CDR3 has 14 residues. The CDR3 sequence: CASSLLDSNTEAFF. In DNA form, the CDR3 reads TGTGCCAGCAGCTTATTGGACAGCAACACTGAAGCTTTCTTT.

V is TRBV4-1 and J is TRBJ2-3; 10 bases agree with TRBD1. CDR3 length: 18 residues. V gave up 0 bases and J gave up 3 bases; unmatched junction bases: 9. The germline V gene encodes CDR1 MGHRA and CDR2 YSYEKL. The CDR3 bases are TGCGCCAGCAGCCAAGATAGGGGCTGGACAGGGGGAACAGATACGCAGTATTTT. Residues: CASSQDRGWTGGTDTQYF.

This clone was recorded only once. The chain couples TRBV5-1 to TRBJ1-3, with 7 positions matching TRBD1. V was pared by 3 bases and J by 2 bases, with 11 bases of the junction left unmatched. This CDR3 contains 17 residues. CDR1 is SGHRS, CDR2 YFSETQ, per germline. The CDR3 loop reads CASSSQLSTGTGNTIYF. CDR3 DNA sequence: TGCGCCAGCAGCTCGCAACTATCGACAGGGACTGGAAACACCATATATTTT.

The chain is built from TRBV28 and TRBJ2-5; a weak D match, TRBD2 (6 bases). Trimming left V 9 bases short and J 5 bases short, with 7 bases between. CDR1 and CDR2 (germline): MDHEN, SYDVKM. The CDR3 consists of 10 residues. As DNA, the CDR3 is TGTGCCAGTGGGGGGGAGACCCAGTACTTC. It specifies CASGGETQYF.

This clone was seen only once. V is TRBV10-3 and J is TRBJ2-5; 8 bases fit TRBD2. Losses at the gene ends were 4 bases for V and 5 bases for J; bases not matched to a gene: 12. In germline, CDR1 is ENHRY, CDR2 SYGVKD. This CDR3 contains 16 residues. The CDR3 nucleotides are TGTGCCATCAGTGGTAAAAAGCGGGGGCGGGAGGAGACCCAGTACTTC. This encodes CAISGKKRGREETQYF.

This clone has a handful of counts. The chain couples TRBV28 to TRBJ1-5; D is unresolved. V lost 2 bases, J lost 5 bases, and 10 bases lay in between. There are 14 residues in the CDR3. From germline, CDR1 is MDHEN and CDR2 SYDVKM. The CDR3 nucleotides are TGTGCCAGCAGTTTACTTGATAGGGATCAGCCCCAGCATTTT. Protein product: CASSLLDRDQPQHF.